These 22 T cell receptor beta chains came from one sample sequenced in a study of cytomegalovirus exposure and HLA in healthy donors. The study ran its PCR with 60 Vbeta and 13 Jbeta primers. Some clones are missing from TCRdb's copy, which holds only in-frame ones; the method was immunoSEQ multiplex PCR. The sample consists of roughly 60,000 clones, 70% to 80% of them appearing once. The sequencing input was PBMCs. These receptors originate from a female donor in good health and CMV-seronegative.

V is TRBV27 and J is TRBJ2-2; 11 bases are a match to TRBD2. CDR3 length: 15 amino acids. The V and J ends lost 5 bases and 4 bases, in that order; junction bases with no gene match: 3. Germline assignment: CDR1 MNHEY and CDR2 SMNVEV (reference sequence). CDR3 loop: CASSPTSGSTGELFF. DNA of the CDR3: TGTGCCAGCAGTCCCACTAGCGGGAGCACCGGGGAGCTGTTTTTT.

The chain joins TRBV11-2 to TRBJ2-5, with D possibly being TRBD1 (5 bases). The germline CDR1 and CDR2 sequences are SGHAT and FQNNGV. The CDR3 extends over 13 amino acids. V was trimmed by 6 bases and J by 3 bases, leaving 11 bases between them. The CDR3 coding sequence is TGTGCCAGCAGGGCGATCAGGGAAGAGACCCAGTACTTC. Encoded protein: CASRAIREETQYF.

CDR3 nucleotides: TGTGCCAGCAGCTTAGGGGGCAGAACTAATGAAAAACTGTTTTTT. Amino acids: CASSLGGRTNEKLFF. The chain carries TRBV11-1 and TRBJ1-4, with D perhaps TRBD1 (5 bases). CDR3 length: 15 residues. CDR1 and CDR2 from the germline V gene are SGHAT and FQDESV (reference sequence). V lost 1 base to trimming and J lost 1 base, with 7 bases between them.

Here the CDR3 reads CASSPGLAGAETQYF. The CDR3 nucleotides are TGTGCCAGCAGCCCGGGACTAGCGGGGGCGGAGACCCAGTACTTC. The rearrangement uses TRBV11-2 and TRBJ2-5; the match to TRBD2 covers 14 bases. The germline V gene encodes CDR1 SGHAT and CDR2 FQNNGV. The V segment lost 5 bases and the J segment 5 bases; nucleotides outside the gene matches: 4. The CDR3 length is 15 residues.

In its sample, this clone was seen a few times. The J gene is TRBJ1-6, the V gene TRBV4-1; no clear D gene. Germline CDR1 MGHRA, CDR2 YSYEKL. Trimming pared 2 bases from V and 10 bases from J, leaving 12 bases between. The CDR3 totals 14 residues. This chain's CDR3 is CASSQPREASPLHF. In DNA form, the CDR3 reads TGCGCCAGCAGCCAACCAAGAGAGGCCTCACCCCTCCACTTT.

The V call is TRBV7-3, the J call TRBJ2-7; TRBD1 is a possible D gene (5 bases). This CDR3 is built from 13 residues. From germline, CDR1 is SGHTA and CDR2 FQGTGA. Between the trimmed V and J ends, which lost 5 bases and 5 bases, there was a span of 13 bases. The CDR3 DNA sequence: TGTGCCAGCAGCCCGGGCCAAGGGGACGAGCAGTACTTC. Protein: CASSPGQGDEQYF.

This clone was counted once. The rearrangement joins TRBV6-1 to TRBJ1-2; 7 nucleotides match TRBD1. Germline V gives CDR1 MNHNS, CDR2 SASEGT. The CDR3 runs to 14 residues. The V gene end was trimmed by 7 bases and the J gene end by 0 bases; junction bases not matched to a gene: 5. The CDR3 is CASILTGTNYGYTF. The CDR3 DNA follows: TGTGCCAGCATTTTGACAGGGACTAACTATGGCTACACCTTC.

The chain links TRBV5-4 to TRBJ2-3; D is unclear. The CDR3 loop spans 14 amino acids. Germline V gives CDR1 SGHNT, CDR2 YYREEE (reference sequence). V shed 4 bases and J shed 4 bases, with 13 bases lying between them. DNA of the CDR3: TGTGCCAGCAGCGAACACCGCATGCCAGATACGCAGTATTTT. Protein product: CASSEHRMPDTQYF.

The chain's CDR3 is CAITRLGGGDGTEAFF. CDR3 bases: TGTGCCATCACGCGGTTAGGGGGGGGCGACGGGACTGAAGCTTTCTTT. This rearrangement joins TRBV5-4 to TRBJ1-1; D perhaps matches TRBD1 (6 bases). V lost 9 bases and J lost 5, with 26 bases in between. The CDR3 consists of 16 residues. Germline values: CDR1 SGHNT, CDR2 YYREEE (reference sequence).

The chain joins TRBV19 to TRBJ1-2, with 7 bases that match TRBD1. Germline lookup yields CDR1 LNHDA and CDR2 SQIVND (reference sequence). The CDR3 is made up of 14 amino acids. Germline trimming cut 3 bases from V and 6 bases from J; bases unmatched to any gene: 7. The CDR3 spells CASSIVTGIDGYTF. The DNA of the CDR3 is TGTGCCAGTAGTATCGTGACAGGGATAGATGGCTACACCTTC.

This rearrangement joins TRBV5-5 to TRBJ2-7; 8 positions agree with TRBD1. Germline assignment: CDR1 SGHKS and CDR2 YYEKEE (reference sequence). CDR3 length: 15 residues. Germline trimming cut 3 bases from V and 1 base from J; bases unmatched to any gene: 6. The DNA of the CDR3 is TGTGCCAGCAGCTCGCTTCGGGACAGGTCCTACGAGCAGTACTTC. Its protein product is CASSSLRDRSYEQYF.

A few counts support this clone. This chain uses TRBV15 with TRBJ2-1, with 7 bases identical to TRBD1. V dropped 3 bases and J dropped 5; count of bases not matched to a gene: 13. The CDR3 is 17 amino acids. Per germline, CDR1 LNHNV and CDR2 YYDKDF (reference sequence). The CDR3 loop is CATSRPRTGAIHNEQFF. CDR3 nucleotides: TGTGCCACCAGCAGGCCCCGAACAGGGGCGATCCACAATGAGCAGTTCTTC.

CDR3 bases: TGTGCCAGCAGCCAAGATGGGAGCTACGAGCAGTACTTC. It specifies CASSQDGSYEQYF. The chain employs TRBV4-2 and TRBJ2-7; a weak D match, TRBD2 (5 bases). The germline V and J ends were trimmed by 0 bases and 3 bases, with 6 bases remaining between them. Germline V lookup: CDR1 LGHNA, CDR2 YNFKEQ. This CDR3 comprises 13 residues.

The J gene is TRBJ2-2, the V gene TRBV23-1; D gene ambiguous. TRBV23-1 is classed as an ORF, of uncertain function. The CDR3 spans 12 residues. V shed 6 bases and J shed 7 bases, with 9 bases lying between them. The CDR3 coding sequence is TGCGCCAGCAGGCTAGGTTACGGGGAGCTGTTTTTT. It yields the protein CASRLGYGELFF.

Details on this clone: An end of the junction differs from the germline gene, which may be a read error. V gene TRBV27 combines with J gene TRBJ2-1, with TRBD2 as a possible D gene (7 bases). The CDR3 is 16 amino acids. Germline V lookup: CDR1 MNHEY, CDR2 SMNVEV (reference sequence). The CDR3 here is CASNGAGGAGDNQQFF. The DNA for the CDR3 is TGTGCCAGCAATGGGGCTGGGGGGGCAGGGGACAATCAGCAGTTCTTC.

The V call is TRBV7-9, the J call TRBJ1-1, with D possibly matching TRBD1 (6 bases). V was pared by 2 bases and J by 9 bases, with 19 bases between. From germline, CDR1 is SEHNR and CDR2 FQNEAQ (reference sequence). The CDR3 runs to 15 residues. CDR3 in DNA: TGTGCCAGCAGCTTACCCTTAGTACAGGGTAGTCAAGCTTTCTTT. Residues: CASSLPLVQGSQAFF.

V is TRBV5-6 and J is TRBJ2-7, with a possible D match to TRBD1 (6 bases). Per the germline V gene, CDR1 is SGHDT and CDR2 is YYEEEE. The CDR3 is 14 amino acids. Trimming left V 4 bases short and J 0 bases short, with 11 bases between. CDR3 loop: CASSPGQYSYEQYF. CDR3 sequence (DNA): TGTGCCAGCAGCCCCGGACAGTACTCCTACGAGCAGTACTTC.

The J gene is TRBJ1-1, the V gene TRBV7-9; D gene uncertain. CDR1 and CDR2 from the germline V gene are SEHNR and FQNEAQ (reference sequence). The CDR3 consists of 15 residues. V shed 0 bases and J shed 4 bases, with 12 bases lying between them. The DNA of the CDR3 is TGTGCCAGCAGCTTAGCGGAACCGGGTGTCACTGAAGCTTTCTTT. Protein: CASSLAEPGVTEAFF.

The J gene is TRBJ2-7, the V gene TRBV5-3; 8 bases match TRBD1. TRBV5-3 is an ORF, and what it does is uncertain. After removal of 0 bases from V and 6 bases from J, the junction contained 11 bases not matched to a gene. The CDR3 runs 16 residues. This chain's CDR3 is CARSLAICWTGSEQYF. Here the CDR3 DNA reads TGTGCCAGAAGCTTGGCAATCTGCTGGACAGGGAGCGAGCAGTACTTC.

This clone turned up a few times. This chain uses TRBV27 with TRBJ1-3; 7 bases align to TRBD1. The CDR3 is 14 residues long. Germline V gene sequence: CDR1 MNHEY, CDR2 SMNVEV (reference sequence). V shed 6 bases and J 2 bases; nucleotides not matched to a gene: 4. The CDR3 bases are TGTGCCAGCAGCTTGACAGGGCCTGGAAACACCATATATTTT. This translates into CASSLTGPGNTIYF.

This clone has more than one count but fewer than ten. The DNA of the CDR3 is TGTGCCATCAGTGCGTTTGGGGGGAGGAATGGCTACACCTTC. This gives the protein CAISAFGGRNGYTF. The rearrangement uses TRBV10-3 and TRBJ1-2; D might be TRBD1 (5 bases). V was trimmed by 4 bases and J by 6 bases, leaving 15 bases between them. Germline assignment: CDR1 ENHRY and CDR2 SYGVKD. The CDR3 is made up of 14 amino acids.

The rearrangement joins TRBV10-3 to TRBJ1-4, with 9 bases matching TRBD1. V was clipped by 6 bases and J by 8 bases; unmatched bases: 10. Germline CDR1 is ENHRY and CDR2 is SYGVKD. The CDR3 has 15 amino acids. In nucleotides, the CDR3 is TGTGCCATCAGCTCCAAGACAGGGGGAGGGGAAAAACTGTTTTTT. This sequence encodes CAISSKTGGGEKLFF.